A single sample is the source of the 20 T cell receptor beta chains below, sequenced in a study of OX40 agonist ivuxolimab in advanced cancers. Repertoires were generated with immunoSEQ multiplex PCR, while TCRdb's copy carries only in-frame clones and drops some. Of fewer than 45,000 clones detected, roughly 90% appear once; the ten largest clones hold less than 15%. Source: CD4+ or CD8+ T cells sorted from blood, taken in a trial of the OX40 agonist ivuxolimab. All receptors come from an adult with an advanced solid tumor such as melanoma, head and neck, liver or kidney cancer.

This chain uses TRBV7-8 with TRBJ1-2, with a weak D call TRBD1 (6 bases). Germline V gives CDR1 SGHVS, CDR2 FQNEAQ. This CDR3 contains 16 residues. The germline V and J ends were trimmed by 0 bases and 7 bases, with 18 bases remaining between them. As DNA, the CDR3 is TGTGCCAGCAGCTTAGCGCTTCAGGGGATTGGATCTGGCTACACCTTC. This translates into CASSLALQGIGSGYTF.

CDR3 DNA sequence: TGCGCCAGCAGCTTACAGCCTTCGGGGGAAAAACTGTTTTTT. Encoded protein: CASSLQPSGEKLFF. The rearrangement joins TRBV5-1 to TRBJ1-4; the D is unclear. The length of the CDR3 is 14 residues. V was pared by 2 bases and J by 8 bases, with 13 bases between. Germline CDR1 reads SGHRS; CDR2 reads YFSETQ.

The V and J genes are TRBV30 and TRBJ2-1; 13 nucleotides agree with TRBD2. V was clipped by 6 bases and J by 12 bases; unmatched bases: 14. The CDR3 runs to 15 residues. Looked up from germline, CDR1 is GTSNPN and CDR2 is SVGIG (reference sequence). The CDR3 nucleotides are TGTGCCTGCAAAACCGGGACTAGCGGGATCACAGGGCAGTTCTTC. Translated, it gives CACKTGTSGITGQFF. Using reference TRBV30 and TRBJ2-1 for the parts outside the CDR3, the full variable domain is SQTIHQWPATLVQPVGSPLSLECTVEGTSNPNLYWYRQAAGRGLQLLFYSVGIGQISSEVPQNLSASRPQDRQFILSSKKLLLSDSGFYLCACKTGTSGITGQFFGPGTRLTVL.

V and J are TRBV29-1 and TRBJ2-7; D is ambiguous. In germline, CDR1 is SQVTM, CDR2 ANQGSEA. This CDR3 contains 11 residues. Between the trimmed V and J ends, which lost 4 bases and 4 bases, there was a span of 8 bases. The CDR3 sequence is CSVGFSYEQYF. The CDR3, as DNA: TGCAGCGTTGGCTTCTCGTACGAGCAGTACTTC.

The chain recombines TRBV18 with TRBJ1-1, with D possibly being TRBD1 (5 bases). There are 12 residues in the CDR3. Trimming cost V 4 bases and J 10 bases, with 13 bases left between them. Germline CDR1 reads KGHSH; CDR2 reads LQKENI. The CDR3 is CASSRGSEGAFF. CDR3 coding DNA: TGTGCCAGCTCACGGGGGAGCGAGGGAGCTTTCTTT.

DNA for the CDR3: TGTGCCTGGTACCCCGGGACAGGGGAGATCAATGAGCAGTTCTTC. Its protein is CAWYPGTGEINEQFF. The chain couples TRBV30 to TRBJ2-1; 10 positions match TRBD1. The CDR3 loop spans 15 amino acids. Germline trimming cut 5 bases from V and 6 bases from J; bases unmatched to any gene: 10. CDR1 is GTSNPN, CDR2 SVGIG, per germline (reference sequence).

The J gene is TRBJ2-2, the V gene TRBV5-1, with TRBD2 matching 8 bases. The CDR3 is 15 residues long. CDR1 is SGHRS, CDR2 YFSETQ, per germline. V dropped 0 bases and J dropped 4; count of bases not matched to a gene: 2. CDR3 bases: TGCGCCAGCAGCTTGGCTCTAGCGGGCACCGGGGAGCTGTTTTTT. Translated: CASSLALAGTGELFF. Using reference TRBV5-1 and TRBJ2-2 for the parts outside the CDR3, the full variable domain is KAGVTQTPRYLIKTRGQQVTLSCSPISGHRSVSWYQQTPGQGLQFLFEYFSETQRNKGNFPGRFSGRQFSNSRSEMNVSTLELGDSALYLCASSLALAGTGELFFGEGSRLTVL.

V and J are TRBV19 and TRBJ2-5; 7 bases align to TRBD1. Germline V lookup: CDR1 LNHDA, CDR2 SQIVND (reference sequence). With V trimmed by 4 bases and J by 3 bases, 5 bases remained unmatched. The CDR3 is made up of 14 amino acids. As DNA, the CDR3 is TGTGCCAGTAGTAAAACCGGGACAGAAGAGACCCAGTACTTC. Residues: CASSKTGTEETQYF.

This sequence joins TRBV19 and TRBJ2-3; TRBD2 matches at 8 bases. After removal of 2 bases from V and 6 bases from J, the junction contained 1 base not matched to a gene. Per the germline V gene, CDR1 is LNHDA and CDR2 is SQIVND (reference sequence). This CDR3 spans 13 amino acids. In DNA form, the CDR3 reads TGTGCCAGTAGTATACTAGCGGGCGATACGCAGTATTTT. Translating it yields CASSILAGDTQYF.

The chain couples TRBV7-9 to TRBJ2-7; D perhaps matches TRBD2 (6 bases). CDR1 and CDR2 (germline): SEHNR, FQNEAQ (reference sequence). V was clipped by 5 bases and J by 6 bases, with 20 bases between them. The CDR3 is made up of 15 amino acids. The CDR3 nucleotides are TGTGCCAGCAGCACGTCGGCCGGGAGAAAGGGCGAGCAGTACTTC. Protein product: CASSTSAGRKGEQYF.

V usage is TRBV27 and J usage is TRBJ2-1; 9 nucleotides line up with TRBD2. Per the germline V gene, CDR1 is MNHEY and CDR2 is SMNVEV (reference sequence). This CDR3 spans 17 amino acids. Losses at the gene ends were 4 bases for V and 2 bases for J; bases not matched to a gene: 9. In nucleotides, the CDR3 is TGTGCCAGCAGTTCCACCGGCGCGGGAGGGCCCTACAATGAGCAGTTCTTC. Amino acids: CASSSTGAGGPYNEQFF.

Written as DNA, the CDR3 is TGTGCCAGCAGCACCAGGGGGCGCAGGTCGGTGGCAGCTTTCTTT. Translation: CASSTRGRRSVAAFF. V is TRBV7-2 and J is TRBJ1-1; 8 nucleotides match TRBD1. Germline values: CDR1 SGHTA, CDR2 FQGNSA. V lost 5 bases, J lost 10 bases, and 15 bases stayed unmatched. The CDR3 length is 15 residues.

CDR3: CASSNRTYGYTF. The CDR3 nucleotides are TGTGCCAGCAGCAACAGGACCTATGGCTACACCTTC. The chain combines TRBV7-9 with TRBJ1-2, with a possible D match to TRBD1 (5 bases). V was shortened by 5 bases and J by 4 bases, with 8 bases between the two germline ends. Germline values: CDR1 SEHNR, CDR2 FQNEAQ (reference sequence). This CDR3 has 12 amino acids.

In DNA form, the CDR3 reads TGTGCCAGCAGCCCAAGGGCCGGGACTAGCGGATACAATGAGCAGTTCTTC. This encodes CASSPRAGTSGYNEQFF. The chain joins TRBV11-3 to TRBJ2-1; TRBD2 matches 11 bases. Germline values: CDR1 SGHNT, CDR2 YENEEA. This CDR3 is built from 17 residues. Trimming took 5 bases from V and 4 from J; bases not matched to a gene: 10. Using reference TRBV11-3 and TRBJ2-1 for the parts outside the CDR3, the full variable domain is EAGVVQSPRYKIIEKKQPVAFWCNPISGHNTLYWYLQNLGQGPELLIRYENEEAVDDSQLPKDRFSAERLKGVDSTLKIQPAELGDSAVYLCASSPRAGTSGYNEQFFGPGTRLTVL.

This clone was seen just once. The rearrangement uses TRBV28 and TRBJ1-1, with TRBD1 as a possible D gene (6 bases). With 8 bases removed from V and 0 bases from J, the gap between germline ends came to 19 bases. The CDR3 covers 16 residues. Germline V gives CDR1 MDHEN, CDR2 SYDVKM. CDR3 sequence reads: CASPGGGRGMNTEAFF. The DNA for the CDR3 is TGTGCCAGCCCTGGAGGGGGGAGGGGGATGAACACTGAAGCTTTCTTT.

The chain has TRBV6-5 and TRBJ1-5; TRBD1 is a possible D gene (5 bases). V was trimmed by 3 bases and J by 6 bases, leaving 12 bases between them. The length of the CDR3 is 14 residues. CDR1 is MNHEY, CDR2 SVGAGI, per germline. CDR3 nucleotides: TGTGCCAGCAGTTATTCCAGGGTGAGTCAGCCCCAGCATTTT. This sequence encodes CASSYSRVSQPQHF.

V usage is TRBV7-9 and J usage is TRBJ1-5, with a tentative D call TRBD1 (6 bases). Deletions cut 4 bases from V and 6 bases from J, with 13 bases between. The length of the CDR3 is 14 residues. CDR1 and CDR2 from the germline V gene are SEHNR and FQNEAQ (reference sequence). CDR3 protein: CASSSDRTRQPQHF. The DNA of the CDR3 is TGTGCCAGCAGCTCGGACAGAACGCGTCAGCCCCAGCATTTT.

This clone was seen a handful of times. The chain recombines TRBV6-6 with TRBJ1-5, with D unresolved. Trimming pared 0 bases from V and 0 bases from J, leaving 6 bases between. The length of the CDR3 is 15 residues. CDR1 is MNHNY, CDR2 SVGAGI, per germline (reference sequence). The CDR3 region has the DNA TGTGCCAGCAGTTACTCGGGCGGTAGCAATCAGCCCCAGCATTTT. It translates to CASSYSGGSNQPQHF.

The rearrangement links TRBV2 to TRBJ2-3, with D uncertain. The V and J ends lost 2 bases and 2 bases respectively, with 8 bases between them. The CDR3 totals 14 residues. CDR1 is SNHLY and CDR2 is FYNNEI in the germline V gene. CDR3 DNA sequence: TGTGCCAGCAGTGAAAGGCGAACCACAGATACGCAGTATTTT. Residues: CASSERRTTDTQYF. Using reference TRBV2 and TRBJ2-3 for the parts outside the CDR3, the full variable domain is EPEVTQTPSHQVTQMGQEVILRCVPISNHLYFYWYRQILGQKVEFLVSFYNNEISEKSEIFDDQFSVERPDGSNFTLKIRSTKLEDSAMYFCASSERRTTDTQYFGPGTRLTVL.

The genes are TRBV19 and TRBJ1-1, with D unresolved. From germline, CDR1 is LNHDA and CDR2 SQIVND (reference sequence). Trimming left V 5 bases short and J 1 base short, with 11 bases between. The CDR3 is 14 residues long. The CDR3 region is CASSPLSKNTEAFF. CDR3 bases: TGTGCCAGTAGTCCTCTCAGTAAGAACACTGAAGCTTTCTTT. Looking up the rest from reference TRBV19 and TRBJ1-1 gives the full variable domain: DGGITQSPKYLFRKEGQNVTLSCEQNLNHDAMYWYRQDPGQGLRLIYYSQIVNDFQKGDIAEGYSVSREKKESFPLTVTSAQKNPTAFYLCASSPLSKNTEAFFGQGTRLTVV.